Following are 22 T cell receptor beta chains from one sample sequenced in a study of molecular identifiers for immune sequencing clone quantification. MiXCR, applied by TCRdb to the PCR reads, yields one record per CDR3 protein. The sample has 460,000 or so distinct CDR3 sequences; about 22% are singletons. Sequenced sample: naive CD8+ T cells from blood, with Jurkat cell RNA spiked in. Subset described: FACS-sorted CD8+CD4-CCR7+CD45RA+ naive T cells. These receptors were taken from a human donor in good health. Some libraries in this study had Jurkat cell RNA spiked in.

This clonotype was counted many times. This chain uses TRBV7-2 with TRBJ1-5; D ambiguous. Trimming pared 1 base from V and 2 bases from J, leaving 9 bases between. The germline V gene has CDR1 SGHTA and CDR2 FQGNSA. This CDR3 contains 15 residues. DNA of the CDR3: TGTGCCAGCAGCTTAGATCTGGCAGGCAATCAGCCCCAGCATTTT. It specifies CASSLDLAGNQPQHF. Combining the CDR3 with reference TRBV7-2 and TRBJ1-5 gives the whole variable domain GAGVSQSPSNKVTEKGKDVELRCDPISGHTALYWYRQSLGQGLEFLIYFQGNSAPDKSGLPSDRFSAERTGGSVSTLTIQRTQQEDSAVYLCASSLDLAGNQPQHFGDGTRLSIL.

Only a few counts were recorded for this clonotype. This rearrangement joins TRBV6-1 to TRBJ1-1; a weak D match, TRBD1 (6 bases). This CDR3 has 15 residues. V shed 3 bases and J shed 6 bases, with 17 bases lying between them. CDR1 is MNHNS, CDR2 SASEGT, per germline. CDR3 sequence (DNA): TGTGCCAGCAGTGATGGGTTCGGGGGGCAGGCTGAAGCTTTCTTT. Translation gives CASSDGFGGQAEAFF.

This clonotype was seen a few times. The rearrangement uses TRBV30 and TRBJ1-2; tentatively, D is TRBD1 (6 bases). Germline assignment: CDR1 GTSNPN and CDR2 SVGIG (reference sequence). The CDR3 runs to 15 residues. V lost 5 bases to trimming and J lost 3 bases, with 19 bases between them. The CDR3 DNA sequence: TGTGCCTGGCGCACCCCCAGCGGGGGCGACTATGGCTACACCTTC. Its protein product is CAWRTPSGGDYGYTF.

J is TRBJ2-5 and V is TRBV5-6; possibly TRBD2 for D (6 bases). Germline CDR1 SGHDT, CDR2 YYEEEE. V was clipped by 4 bases and J by 10 bases, with 17 bases between them. The length of the CDR3 is 13 residues. DNA for the CDR3: TGTGCCAGCAGCACCTTTACACAGGAGGGCCAGTACTTC. It codes for CASSTFTQEGQYF.

Concerning this clonotype itself: A much more abundant neighbour one base away suggests this may be a read error. V and J are TRBV7-9 and TRBJ2-2; a possible D gene is TRBD1 (5 bases). Per germline, CDR1 SEHNR and CDR2 FQNEAQ (reference sequence). Trimming cost V 4 bases and J 6 bases, with 12 bases left between them. This CDR3 spans 14 amino acids. This chain's CDR3 is CASSSSGYAGELFF. The DNA of the CDR3 is TGTGCCAGCAGCTCATCAGGGTACGCCGGGGAGCTGTTTTTT.

In its sample, this clonotype was seen many times. J is TRBJ2-5 and V is TRBV7-6; 12 bases agree with TRBD2. Germline-derived CDR1 and CDR2 are SGHVS and FNYEAQ. The CDR3 runs 15 residues. Losses at the gene ends were 5 bases for V and 5 bases for J; bases not matched to a gene: 6. The CDR3 spells CASSPSGGAAETQYF. The CDR3, as DNA: TGTGCCAGCAGCCCTAGCGGGGGGGCCGCTGAGACCCAGTACTTC.

This clonotype was seen repeatedly, ten times or more. The J gene is TRBJ2-7, the V gene TRBV9; 7 bases line up with TRBD1. J was trimmed by 1 base and V by 3 bases; bases with no gene match: 4. This CDR3 has 14 amino acids. Germline CDR1 is SGDLS and CDR2 is YYNGEE. CDR3 in DNA: TGTGCCAGCAGCGCGAGGGACAGTTCCTACGAGCAGTACTTC. This sequence encodes CASSARDSSYEQYF.

A word on this clonotype: Since a much larger clone is just one base distant, this may be a read error. This chain uses TRBV7-9 with TRBJ2-2; D is perhaps TRBD2 (5 bases). The CDR3 runs to 13 residues. CDR1 and CDR2 (germline): SEHNR, FQNEAQ (reference sequence). This CDR3 is CASSLRETGELLF. The CDR3 bases are TGTGCCAGCAGCTTAAGGGAAACCGGGGAGCTGCTTTTT.

This clonotype was counted at least ten times. The V call is TRBV7-9, the J call TRBJ2-2; D unclear. This CDR3 contains 15 residues. Germline loops: CDR1 SEHNR, CDR2 FQNEAQ (reference sequence). Trimming stripped 0 bases from V and 1 base from J, with 6 bases between. For the CDR3, the DNA is TGTGCCAGCAGCTTAGCAGACGAGAACACCGGGGAGCTGTTTTTT. Translating gives CASSLADENTGELFF.

As concerns this clonotype: Germline and junction disagree at one end, which may indicate a read error. This chain connects TRBV4-3 to TRBJ2-5, with D tentatively TRBD1 or TRBD2 (6 bases each). CDR3 size: 16 residues. CDR1 is LGHNA and CDR2 is YSLEER in the germline V gene. CDR3 DNA: TGCGCCAGCAGCCAAGGAAGGTGGGGCGGGACATTTACCCCGTACTTC. Its protein product is CASSQGRWGGTFTPYF.

Comments on this clonotype: Sequence at one end of the junction differs from germline and may be a read error. The CDR3 sequence is CSVETANTGKLFF. CDR3 bases: TGCAGCGTGGAAACTGCCAACACCGGGAAGCTGTTTTTT. The gene calls are TRBV29-1 and TRBJ2-2, with TRBD2 as a possible D gene (5 bases). The CDR3 runs 13 residues. The germline V gene has CDR1 SQVTM and CDR2 ANQGSEA.

V is TRBV2 and J is TRBJ2-7; 8 positions agree with TRBD2. This CDR3 has 13 residues. Trimming cost V 8 bases and J 2 bases; bases outside gene matches: 5. The germline V gene encodes CDR1 SNHLY and CDR2 FYNNEI. For the CDR3, the DNA is TGTGCCAGCGAGCAAGCGGGGGCCTACGAGCAGTACTTC. Translating gives CASEQAGAYEQYF.

Regarding this clonotype: A read error may be the cause here, since a much bigger clone is one base away. This CDR3 reads CASMVELTDAQYF. The CDR3 region has the DNA TGTGCCAGCATGGTAGAGCTGACAGATGCGCAGTATTTT. The V gene is TRBV28, the J gene TRBJ2-3; tentatively, D is TRBD1 (5 bases). The CDR3 has 13 residues. From germline, CDR1 is MDHEN and CDR2 SYDVKM.

This clonotype was observed at least ten times. The chain recombines TRBV5-1 with TRBJ2-7; TRBD1 aligns across 10 bases. Trimming at V came to 4 bases and at J to 0 bases, leaving 7 bases not matched to a gene. Germline assignment: CDR1 SGHRS and CDR2 YFSETQ. The CDR3 sequence is 16 residues long. This CDR3 is CASSPPGQGISYEQYF. In DNA, the CDR3 is TGCGCCAGCAGCCCGCCGGGACAGGGGATCTCCTACGAGCAGTACTTC.

This clonotype occurred a few times. The CDR3 here is CASRYQGVYGNQPQHF. DNA for the CDR3: TGTGCCAGCAGGTACCAGGGGGTTTATGGCAATCAGCCCCAGCATTTT. The chain couples TRBV28 to TRBJ1-5; 7 bases agree with TRBD1. The junction had 10 bases not matched to a gene; V was cut back by 6 bases and J by 2 bases. This CDR3 contains 16 residues. Germline-derived CDR1 and CDR2 are MDHEN and SYDVKM.

This clonotype was seen more than once but under ten times. This rearrangement joins TRBV7-8 to TRBJ1-3; 8 bases line up with TRBD1. Germline V gene lookup returns CDR1 SGHVS and CDR2 FQNEAQ. The CDR3 contains 13 residues. Losses at the gene ends were 5 bases for V and 8 bases for J; bases not matched to a gene: 5. CDR3 residues: CASSHDRGDTIYF. In nucleotides, the CDR3 is TGTGCCAGCAGCCACGACAGGGGTGACACCATATATTTT.

The table lists this clonotype with a few counts. The chain has TRBV6-1 and TRBJ2-7; D unclear. The germline V gene has CDR1 MNHNS and CDR2 SASEGT. Trimming took off 2 bases at V and 3 bases at J, with 14 bases between the two ends. The CDR3 runs 15 residues. This chain's CDR3 is CASSERQNPHYEQYF. CDR3 sequence (DNA): TGTGCCAGCAGTGAAAGGCAGAATCCCCACTACGAGCAGTACTTC.

Only a few counts were recorded for this clonotype. The chain has TRBV20-1 and TRBJ2-7; TRBD1 is a possible D gene (5 bases). CDR1 and CDR2 from the germline V gene are DFQATT and SNEGSKA (reference sequence). The germline V and J ends were trimmed by 3 bases and 3 bases, with 9 bases remaining between them. The CDR3 loop spans 12 amino acids. The CDR3 DNA sequence: TGCAGTGCTAGGGAGACAGTCTACGAGCAGTACTTC. Translating gives CSARETVYEQYF.

The V gene is TRBV5-3, the J gene TRBJ2-7, with 9 bases matching TRBD1. TRBV5-3 is labeled an ORF, and its function is uncertain. Trimming took 8 bases from V and 1 from J; bases not matched to a gene: 13. The CDR3 covers 16 residues. The DNA of the CDR3 is TGTGCCAGCAGTTGGGGGAGGGACAGGGCGTCCTACGAGCAGTACTTC. Translated: CASSWGRDRASYEQYF.

The chain recombines TRBV12-3 or TRBV12-4 with TRBJ1-1; D gene ambiguous. The CDR3 totals 14 residues. V was cut by 3 bases and J by 4 bases, with 12 bases left in between. The CDR3 protein is CASSFGVWGTEAFF. The CDR3 nucleotides are TGTGCCAGCAGTTTTGGGGTCTGGGGCACTGAAGCTTTCTTT.

This clonotype was recorded many times. The gene calls are TRBV7-2 and TRBJ2-3; 15 bases agree with TRBD2. There are 19 residues in the CDR3. The germline V gene encodes CDR1 SGHTA and CDR2 FQGNSA. J gave up 1 base and V 4 bases, and 9 bases lay outside the gene matches. DNA for the CDR3: TGTGCCAGCAGCTGGGCCGGGACTAGCGGGGGGTATGGCACAGATACGCAGTATTTT. It is translated as CASSWAGTSGGYGTDTQYF.

This clonotype appeared many times. V is TRBV12-3 or TRBV12-4 and J is TRBJ1-1; perhaps TRBD1 as D (5 bases). V was cut by 6 bases and J by 6 bases, with 17 bases left in between. The CDR3 contains 14 residues. The CDR3 DNA reads as TGTGCCAGCAGCTCCTTGGGGGGGTGGCCTGAAGCTTTCTTT. Translating gives CASSSLGGWPEAFF.